Below are 22 T cell receptor beta chains sequenced from a single sample in a study of molecular identifiers for immune sequencing clone quantification. TCRdb used MiXCR to reprocess the PCR reads, holding one entry per CDR3 protein. The table records roughly 65,000 distinct CDR3 sequences, less than 20% of them present only once. The material sequenced was naive CD8+ T cells from blood, with Jurkat cell RNA spiked in. Subset meaning: FACS-sorted CD8+CD4-CCR7+CD45RA+ naive T cells. The receptors derive from a human donor in good health. Some libraries in this study had Jurkat cell RNA spiked in.

The chain's CDR3 is CASSPSPGTHYGYTF. CDR3 coding DNA: TGTGCCAGCAGCCCATCCCCAGGGACACACTATGGCTACACCTTC. The chain combines TRBV9 with TRBJ1-2, with a possible D match to TRBD1 (6 bases). The CDR3 runs to 15 residues. Trimming shortened V by 4 bases and J by 3 bases, and 16 bases separated the two germline ends. Germline V gene lookup returns CDR1 SGDLS and CDR2 YYNGEE.

The chain has TRBV12-3 or TRBV12-4 and TRBJ2-7; TRBD2 is a possible D gene (5 bases). This CDR3 is 15 amino acids long. V gave up 4 bases and J gave up 0 bases, with 13 bases separating them. The CDR3: CASSSPSSGSYEQYF. The DNA for the CDR3 is TGTGCCAGCAGTTCACCCTCCAGCGGCTCCTACGAGCAGTACTTC.

This clonotype showed up many times. The chain employs TRBV9 and TRBJ1-1; possibly TRBD1 for D (6 bases). Germline V gene lookup returns CDR1 SGDLS and CDR2 YYNGEE. The CDR3 has 13 amino acids. V was shortened by 0 bases and J by 6 bases, with 9 bases between the two germline ends. The CDR3 nucleotides read TGTGCCAGCAGCGTAGCGGGGGGCTCTGAAGCTTTCTTT. Protein product: CASSVAGGSEAFF. The full variable domain, completed using reference TRBV9 and TRBJ1-1, is DSGVTQTPKHLITATGQRVTLRCSPRSGDLSVYWYQQSLDQGLQFLIQYYNGEERAKGNILERFSAQQFPDLHSELNLSSLELGDSALYFCASSVAGGSEAFFGQGTRLTVV.

This clonotype has at least ten counts. The rearrangement joins TRBV6-6 to TRBJ1-1; TRBD1 might be the D (5 bases). Trimming stripped 5 bases from V and 4 bases from J, with 11 bases between. The V gene's germline CDR1 is MNHNY and CDR2 SVGAGI (reference sequence). The CDR3 is 13 amino acids. DNA of the CDR3: TGTGCCAGCAGTGTCGGGGCTGGCACTGAAGCTTTCTTT. This translates into CASSVGAGTEAFF.

In its sample, this clonotype was seen a few times. V is TRBV12-3 or TRBV12-4 and J is TRBJ2-7; D unresolved. The CDR3 has 16 residues. Trimming left V 7 bases short and J 2 bases short, with 21 bases between. In DNA, the CDR3 is TGTGCCAGCATCGTCATTTTTCGGCGGACGACCTACGAGCAGTACTTC. Protein product: CASIVIFRRTTYEQYF.

This clonotype was counted ten times or more. The rearrangement links TRBV10-3 to TRBJ2-1; possibly TRBD2 for D (5 bases). The length of the CDR3 is 13 residues. The germline V and J ends were trimmed by 6 bases and 5 bases, with 11 bases remaining between them. CDR1 and CDR2 (germline): ENHRY, SYGVKD. The CDR3 region is CAISYGLHNEQFF. In DNA, the CDR3 is TGTGCCATCAGCTACGGACTCCACAATGAGCAGTTCTTC.

This clonotype has at least ten counts. The gene calls are TRBV20-1 and TRBJ2-1; 9 bases fit TRBD2. The CDR3 is 14 amino acids. Trimming took 3 bases from V and 6 from J; bases not matched to a gene: 6. Germline V CDR1 and CDR2: DFQATT, SNEGSKA (reference sequence). CDR3 protein: CSARTGGRANEQFF. For the CDR3, the DNA is TGCAGTGCTAGGACCGGCGGGAGGGCCAATGAGCAGTTCTTC.

The sample holds many counts of this clonotype. CDR3 coding DNA: TGTGCCAGCAGCGCCCCCCCGGGGCTCAACACCGGGGAGCTGTTTTTT. Its protein product is CASSAPPGLNTGELFF. The gene calls are TRBV7-9 and TRBJ2-2; D assignment may be TRBD1 or TRBD2 (5 bases each). In germline, CDR1 is SEHNR, CDR2 FQNEAQ (reference sequence). The ends were cut back, 5 bases at V and 2 bases at J, with 15 bases in the middle. The CDR3 spans 16 residues.

This clonotype was seen at least ten times. The gene calls are TRBV9 and TRBJ2-3; D not resolved. With 0 bases removed from V and 2 bases from J, the gap between germline ends came to 7 bases. The CDR3 loop spans 14 amino acids. Germline V gene lookup returns CDR1 SGDLS and CDR2 YYNGEE. CDR3 amino acids: CASSVEPDTDTQYF. The CDR3 DNA follows: TGTGCCAGCAGCGTAGAACCCGACACAGATACGCAGTATTTT.

This clonotype was counted at least ten times. V and J are TRBV7-9 and TRBJ1-4; D remains ambiguous. The CDR3 has 12 amino acids. Trimming removed 3 bases from V and 5 bases from J, with 4 bases in between. The V gene's germline CDR1 is SEHNR and CDR2 FQNEAQ (reference sequence). The CDR3 spells CASSLGNEKLFF. The CDR3 nucleotides read TGTGCCAGCAGCTTGGGGAATGAAAAACTGTTTTTT.

The V call is TRBV9, the J call TRBJ2-5; no reliable D call. This CDR3 has 13 residues. The V gene lost 0 bases and the J gene lost 5 bases, with 8 bases spanning the gap. The germline V gene has CDR1 SGDLS and CDR2 YYNGEE. As DNA, the CDR3 is TGTGCCAGCAGCGTAGACGACATGGAGACCCAGTACTTC. Its protein is CASSVDDMETQYF.

This clonotype has a count of ten or more. This chain links TRBV4-1 with TRBJ1-1; a weak D match, TRBD1 (5 bases). The V gene's germline CDR1 is MGHRA and CDR2 YSYEKL. Trimming stripped 5 bases from V and 0 bases from J, with 22 bases between. The CDR3 has 18 residues. The DNA of the CDR3 is TGCGCCAGCAGCTTTCCCCCGGGAGGTGGGGCGCTGAACACTGAAGCTTTCTTT. Its protein is CASSFPPGGGALNTEAFF.

V and J are TRBV14 and TRBJ2-1; 7 nucleotides align to TRBD2. V was clipped by 4 bases and J by 8 bases; unmatched bases: 14. This CDR3 is 16 amino acids long. CDR1 and CDR2 (germline): SGHDN, FVKESK. The CDR3 reads CASSPAWGEGQHEQFF. The CDR3 bases are TGTGCCAGCAGCCCCGCTTGGGGGGAGGGCCAGCATGAGCAGTTCTTC.

This clonotype was counted many times. V usage is TRBV6-1 and J usage is TRBJ1-5; possibly TRBD1 for D (6 bases). The CDR3 totals 15 residues. The V and J ends lost 7 bases and 1 base respectively, with 14 bases between them. The germline gives CDR1 MNHNS, CDR2 SASEGT. CDR3 nucleotides: TGTGCCAGCACCCAATCCACAGGGAGCAATCAGCCCCAGCATTTT. Protein product: CASTQSTGSNQPQHF.

This clonotype has ten or more counts. The V gene is TRBV29-1, the J gene TRBJ1-1, with D possibly matching TRBD1 (6 bases). Germline loops: CDR1 SQVTM, CDR2 ANQGSEA. The CDR3 is made up of 13 amino acids. The V and J ends lost 7 bases and 0 bases respectively, with 12 bases between them. CDR3 nucleotide sequence: TGCAGCGGATGGACAGCGATGAACACTGAAGCTTTCTTT. Encoded protein: CSGWTAMNTEAFF.

This clonotype showed up many times. The J gene is TRBJ2-3, the V gene TRBV5-6; D uncertain. The CDR3 consists of 12 residues. Germline-derived CDR1 and CDR2 are SGHDT and YYEEEE. V lost 2 bases to trimming and J lost 5 bases, with 6 bases between them. The CDR3 is CASSFSVDTQYF. The CDR3 DNA is TGTGCCAGCAGCTTTAGTGTAGATACGCAGTATTTT.

This clonotype was seen repeatedly, ten times or more. The chain links TRBV12-3 or TRBV12-4 to TRBJ2-1, with 10 positions matching TRBD1. The length of the CDR3 is 15 residues. V trimming: 5 bases; J trimming: 8 bases; junction bases outside the gene matches: 9. The DNA of the CDR3 is TGTGCCAGCAGTCTCCCGGGACAGGGGATCTATGAGCAGTTCTTC. Translation: CASSLPGQGIYEQFF.

There are many counts of this clonotype. The chain uses TRBV6-6 and TRBJ2-1, with 7 bases aligning to TRBD2. After removal of 2 bases from V and 5 bases from J, the junction contained 12 bases not matched to a gene. Germline CDR1 MNHNY, CDR2 SVGAGI (reference sequence). CDR3 length: 17 residues. The CDR3: CASSYGLGEGLNNEQFF. DNA for the CDR3: TGTGCCAGCAGTTACGGACTTGGGGAGGGATTAAACAATGAGCAGTTCTTC.

This clonotype came up many times. V is TRBV28 and J is TRBJ2-7; D is tentatively TRBD1 or TRBD2 (5 bases each). Germline lookup yields CDR1 MDHEN and CDR2 SYDVKM. The V end lost 10 bases, the J end lost 0 bases, and 13 bases lay between the germline ends. The CDR3 is 13 amino acids. The CDR3 DNA reads TGTGCCACCCGTGGGACCAGCTCCTACGAGCAGTACTTC. Translating gives CATRGTSSYEQYF.

A note on this clonotype: Being one base from a much bigger clone, this may be a read error. The rearrangement joins TRBV27 to TRBJ1-1, with 7 bases aligning to TRBD1. The CDR3 runs 15 residues. CDR1 is MNHEY, CDR2 SMNVEV, per germline (reference sequence). CDR3 protein: CVSSSREGAGAEAFF. The CDR3 bases are TGTGTCAGCAGTTCCCGGGAGGGGGCGGGCGCTGAAGCTTTCTTT.

A remark on this clonotype: A much larger clone lies a single base off, so this may be a read error. V usage is TRBV29-1 and J usage is TRBJ1-2, with a weak D call TRBD1 (5 bases). This CDR3 has 13 residues. V shed 7 bases and J shed 5 bases, with 17 bases lying between them. Germline V gene data show CDR1 as SQVTM and CDR2 as ANQGSEA. The CDR3 DNA sequence: TGCAGCGCTACTCCGGCAGGGTTATATGGCTACACCTTC. This codes for CSATPAGLYGYTF.

V usage is TRBV15 and J usage is TRBJ2-7; 11 bases line up with TRBD1. V trimming: 5 bases; J trimming: 3 bases; junction bases outside the gene matches: 6. CDR1 LNHNV and CDR2 YYDKDF come from the germline V gene (reference sequence). The CDR3 has 15 amino acids. This CDR3 reads CATSDWDRGYYEQYF. The CDR3 DNA follows: TGTGCCACCAGCGACTGGGACAGGGGGTACTACGAGCAGTACTTC.